Shown below are 10 T cell receptor beta chains from a single sample sequenced in a study of blood T cell repertoires in COVID-19. Sequencing was performed with immunoSEQ multiplex PCR; in TCRdb, only in-frame clones are kept and a portion is missing. Of fewer than 450,000 clones detected, about 91% appear once; the ten largest clones hold over 9.5%. Sequencing input: peripheral blood. These receptors all come from a woman aged 45-60 years with COVID-19, enrolled during active disease.

The chain carries TRBV29-1 and TRBJ1-2, with D unresolved. This CDR3 contains 12 residues. Germline V gene sequence: CDR1 SQVTM, CDR2 ANQGSEA. Trimming took 4 bases from V and 8 from J, leaving 14 bases between them. The chain's CDR3 is CSVGRQSGGYTF. CDR3 bases: TGCAGCGTTGGACGCCAAAGCGGAGGCTACACCTTC.

The V call is TRBV18, the J call TRBJ2-3, with 7 bases fitting TRBD2. CDR1 KGHSH and CDR2 LQKENI come from the germline V gene. V lost 3 bases, J lost 6 bases, and 3 bases stayed unmatched. The CDR3 sequence is 13 residues long. This CDR3 reads CASSPPGGDTQYF. The CDR3 bases are TGTGCCAGCTCACCCCCCGGGGGGGATACGCAGTATTTT.

This clone came up a few times. This rearrangement joins TRBV7-3 to TRBJ2-3; TRBD1 matches 8 bases. Germline trimming cut 4 bases from V and 2 bases from J; bases unmatched to any gene: 5. The CDR3 extends over 15 amino acids. CDR1 and CDR2 (germline): SGHTA, FQGTGA. The CDR3 region is CASSSGTGYTDTQYF. The CDR3 bases are TGTGCCAGCAGCTCCGGGACAGGCTACACAGATACGCAGTATTTT.

The V and J genes are TRBV6-5 and TRBJ1-1; maybe TRBD1 (6 bases). The V end was cut by 6 bases, the J end by 0 bases, with 8 bases between. Germline V gene data show CDR1 as MNHEY and CDR2 as SVGAGI. The CDR3 consists of 13 residues. In DNA form, the CDR3 reads TGTGCCAGCAGCGGACAGATGAACACTGAAGCTTTCTTT. This gives the protein CASSGQMNTEAFF.

The J gene is TRBJ2-6, the V gene TRBV9; D is unresolved. Trimming left V 4 bases short and J 11 bases short, with 10 bases between. The CDR3 has 12 amino acids. Germline-derived CDR1 and CDR2 are SGDLS and YYNGEE. CDR3: CASSTTRDVLTF. The CDR3 DNA follows: TGTGCCAGCAGCACCACCCGCGACGTCCTGACTTTC.

Here the CDR3 reads CASSLGRQPYEQYF. The DNA of the CDR3 is TGTGCCAGCAGCTTAGGTAGACAGCCCTACGAGCAGTACTTC. The chain couples TRBV7-8 to TRBJ2-7; tentatively, D is TRBD1 (5 bases). Trimming cost V 1 base and J 2 bases, with 9 bases left between them. The CDR3 spans 14 residues. Germline assignment: CDR1 SGHVS and CDR2 FQNEAQ.

This chain connects TRBV27 to TRBJ1-1; 8 bases are shared with TRBD1. CDR1 MNHEY and CDR2 SMNVEV come from the germline V gene (reference sequence). With 8 bases clipped from V and 1 base from J, the junction kept 6 bases outside the gene matches. This CDR3 region has 14 residues. The CDR3 DNA sequence: TGTGCCAGCCGACAGGGGAATACGAACACTGAAGCTTTCTTT. Translation: CASRQGNTNTEAFF.

V and J are TRBV5-6 and TRBJ2-7, with TRBD1 matching over 11 bases. Germline V CDR1 and CDR2: SGHDT, YYEEEE. The junction had 6 bases not matched to a gene; V was cut back by 4 bases and J by 6 bases. This CDR3 is built from 14 residues. The CDR3 nucleotides read TGTGCCAGCAGCCCCGCGGGGACAGGGGGCGAGCAGTACTTC. Protein sequence: CASSPAGTGGEQYF.

This clone was observed a single time. The chain combines TRBV11-2 with TRBJ1-1, with D possibly matching TRBD1 (5 bases). Trimming removed 3 bases at V and 1 base at J, with 9 bases between. The CDR3 runs to 14 residues. The germline CDR1 and CDR2 sequences are SGHAT and FQNNGV. The CDR3: CASSFDSSNTEAFF. The DNA of the CDR3 is TGTGCCAGCAGCTTCGACAGTTCGAACACTGAAGCTTTCTTT.

CDR3 sequence reads: CASSRQGVYEQYF. DNA for the CDR3: TGTGCCAGCAGTCGACAGGGGGTGTACGAGCAGTACTTC. The chain uses TRBV25-1 and TRBJ2-7, with TRBD1 identical over 9 bases. The CDR3 totals 13 residues. Germline CDR1 reads MGHDK; CDR2 reads SYGVNS. V trimming: 5 bases; J trimming: 4 bases; junction bases outside the gene matches: 3.